This T cell receptor beta chain came from a study of beta chain features in type 1 diabetes. Study background: Examination of sorted cells across all samples involved over 95 million cells.

The V gene's germline CDR1 is SGHAT and CDR2 FQNNGV. V trimming: 4 bases; J trimming: 0 bases; junction bases outside the gene matches: 13. This CDR3 is built from 18 residues. Study-level points and caveats: Type 1 diabetes patients had moderately but significantly shorter TCRB CDR3s in all four CD4+ subsets.

The table lists this clone with a few counts. What it binds is unknown. The whole isolated RNA underwent reverse transcription, so sequencing captured expressed TCRB transcripts. Sequencing used immunoSEQ multiplex PCR; TCRdb keeps in-frame clones, though not all of them. The sample includes about 350,000 clones, 15% to 20% of them seen just once. The rearrangement links TRBV11-2 to TRBJ1-1, with TRBD1 matching over 8 bases. The sequenced sample consisted of naive CD4+ T cells from blood. This clonotype was sampled from a woman in her late teens or twenties in good health. The chain's CDR3 is CASSSSGGALWMNTEAFF. CDR3 DNA: TGTGCCAGCAGCTCCTCAGGGGGCGCGCTATGGATGAACACTGAAGCTTTCTTT.